The 21 T cell receptor beta chains below come from one sample, sequenced in a study of T cell responses to AZD1222 COVID-19 vaccine. The method was immunoSEQ multiplex PCR; TCRdb's version includes in-frame clones alone and lacks a portion of them. The top ten hold 3.5% to 4% of the sample, which has roughly 55,000 clones, around 90% seen once. The starting material was peripheral blood, obtained on day 0 of AZD1222 vaccination. The source of these receptors is an adult in good health.

The chain employs TRBV13 and TRBJ1-4; TRBD1 might be the D (6 bases). Trimming shortened V by 5 bases and J by 0 bases, and 10 bases separated the two germline ends. From germline, CDR1 is PRHDT and CDR2 FYEKMQ (reference sequence). CDR3 length equals 15 residues. The CDR3 protein is CASSIRQATNEKLFF. The CDR3 coding sequence is TGTGCCAGCAGCATTCGACAGGCAACTAATGAAAAACTGTTTTTT.

CDR3 nucleotide sequence: TGTGCCAGCAGTGCCACAGGGTACGGGGCCAACGTCCTGACTTTC. Translation: CASSATGYGANVLTF. The chain recombines TRBV27 with TRBJ2-6; D is possibly TRBD1 (6 bases). CDR1 is MNHEY and CDR2 is SMNVEV in the germline V gene (reference sequence). Trimming removed 5 bases from V and 4 bases from J, with 12 bases in between. The CDR3 totals 15 residues.

The J gene is TRBJ2-1, the V gene TRBV11-2; 8 bases fit TRBD2. CDR1 SGHAT and CDR2 FQNNGV come from the germline V gene. With V trimmed by 5 bases and J by 5 bases, 17 bases remained unmatched. This CDR3 has 18 amino acids. The CDR3 here is CASSPQVVAGGTHNEQFF. CDR3 sequence (DNA): TGTGCCAGCAGCCCCCAGGTGGTGGCGGGGGGCACCCACAATGAGCAGTTCTTC.

This clone appeared once. This chain uses TRBV19 with TRBJ1-4; TRBD1 agrees at 7 bases. J lost 5 bases, V lost 8 bases, and 17 bases had no gene match. Germline CDR1 reads LNHDA; CDR2 reads SQIVND (reference sequence). This CDR3 has 17 residues. CDR3 region: CASSKKLAGTENEKLFF. Written as DNA, the CDR3 is TGTGCCAGTTCAAAGAAGCTTGCCGGGACAGAAAATGAAAAACTGTTTTTT.

V usage is TRBV4-1 and J usage is TRBJ1-5; D is unclear. Deletions cut 4 bases from V and 0 bases from J, with 10 bases between. CDR3 length: 15 residues. The germline gives CDR1 MGHRA, CDR2 YSYEKL. Written as DNA, the CDR3 is TGCGCCAGCAGCCCGCAACAGAATAGCAATCAGCCCCAGCATTTT. Translating gives CASSPQQNSNQPQHF.

The chain is built from TRBV3-1 (or the pseudogene TRBV3-2) and TRBJ1-4; D is possibly TRBD1 (5 bases). V was shortened by 6 bases and J by 8 bases, with 10 bases between the two germline ends. CDR1 and CDR2 from the germline V gene are LGHDT and YNNKEL (reference sequence). The CDR3 loop spans 12 amino acids. CDR3 residues: CASSTRGEKLFF. CDR3 bases: TGTGCCAGCAGTACCCGGGGGGAAAAACTGTTTTTT.

This clone was recorded only once. The chain is built from TRBV6-5 and TRBJ1-1; no firm D call. This CDR3 is built from 13 residues. Germline values: CDR1 MNHEY, CDR2 SVGAGI. Trimming pared 1 base from V and 7 bases from J, leaving 10 bases between. The CDR3: CASSYYSTGEAFF. The CDR3, as DNA: TGTGCCAGCAGTTACTACTCGACGGGTGAAGCTTTCTTT.

The chain carries TRBV6-2 or TRBV6-3 and TRBJ2-1, with unresolved D. V gave up 0 bases and J gave up 5 bases, with 5 bases separating them. This CDR3 is 13 amino acids long. Germline CDR1 and CDR2: MNHEY and SVGEGT. CDR3 sequence reads: CASSYSNHNEQFF. The CDR3 bases are TGTGCCAGCAGTTACTCGAATCACAATGAGCAGTTCTTC.

The chain links TRBV29-1 to TRBJ2-7; D possibly matches TRBD1 or TRBD2 (5 bases each). The CDR3 is made up of 12 amino acids. Germline loops: CDR1 SQVTM, CDR2 ANQGSEA. V was cut by 6 bases and J by 11 bases, with 20 bases left in between. CDR3 coding DNA: TGCAGCGTGTCTTTGGGGACGCTAGAGGAGTACTTC. This gives the protein CSVSLGTLEEYF.

The chain carries TRBV6-5 and TRBJ1-2, with a possible D match to TRBD1 (6 bases). Looked up from germline, CDR1 is MNHEY and CDR2 is SVGAGI. The CDR3 is 16 amino acids. V was cut by 0 bases and J by 8 bases, with 19 bases left in between. The DNA of the CDR3 is TGTGCCAGCAGTTACTCGCCCTCGGACAGACTGAGAGGCTACACCTTC. It codes for CASSYSPSDRLRGYTF.

This clone was seen once. The chain has TRBV6-6 and TRBJ1-4; D is unclear. The CDR3 length is 15 residues. Looked up from germline, CDR1 is MNHNY and CDR2 is SVGAGI (reference sequence). V lost 6 bases and J 8 bases, leaving 19 bases between the germline ends. CDR3 nucleotides: TGTGCCAGCAGCCCCAGAGGCCAAGTCCACGAAAAACTGTTTTTT. Translation: CASSPRGQVHEKLFF.

J is TRBJ2-5 and V is TRBV25-1; no clear D gene. Per germline, CDR1 MGHDK and CDR2 SYGVNS. With 5 bases removed from V and 0 bases from J, the gap between germline ends came to 13 bases. CDR3 length equals 15 residues. The CDR3 reads CASSLAMTYQETQYF. CDR3 in DNA: TGTGCCAGCAGTCTCGCAATGACGTACCAAGAGACCCAGTACTTC.

This clone was detected once. This rearrangement joins TRBV6-2 or TRBV6-3 to TRBJ1-2; D is possibly TRBD1 (5 bases). V lost 2 bases and J 2 bases, leaving 12 bases between the germline ends. Germline V gene data show CDR1 as MNHEY and CDR2 as SVGEGT. This CDR3 spans 15 amino acids. The DNA of the CDR3 is TGTGCCAGCAGTTACGCCGACAGCTCCAACTATGGCTACACCTTC. It specifies CASSYADSSNYGYTF.

This chain connects TRBV11-1 to TRBJ1-2; D perhaps matches TRBD1 (5 bases). Germline CDR1 reads SGHAT; CDR2 reads FQDESV (reference sequence). The CDR3 length is 13 residues. Trimming took off 6 bases at V and 3 bases at J, with 11 bases between the two ends. The CDR3 nucleotides read TGTGCCAGCAGAGGGACCGGGGACTATGGCTACACCTTC. It codes for CASRGTGDYGYTF. The full variable domain, completed using reference TRBV11-1 and TRBJ1-2, is EAEVAQSPRYKITEKSQAVAFWCDPISGHATLYWYRQILGQGPELLVQFQDESVVDDSQLPKDRFSAERLKGVDSTLKIQPAELGDSAMYLCASRGTGDYGYTFGSGTRLTVV.

The chain couples TRBV5-6 to TRBJ2-5, with D unresolved. The CDR3 runs to 13 residues. Germline assignment: CDR1 SGHDT and CDR2 YYEEEE. Trimming left V 5 bases short and J 5 bases short, with 13 bases between. CDR3 loop: CASRPRDGETQYF. The CDR3 DNA reads as TGTGCCAGCAGACCTAGGGATGGGGAGACCCAGTACTTC.

The V and J genes are TRBV4-1 and TRBJ2-3; 7 nucleotides line up with TRBD2. CDR1 MGHRA and CDR2 YSYEKL come from the germline V gene. The CDR3 totals 18 residues. V gave up 0 bases and J gave up 6 bases; unmatched junction bases: 15. CDR3 region: CASSQDRGSGRTPDTQYF. In nucleotides, the CDR3 is TGCGCCAGCAGCCAAGATCGAGGTAGCGGGCGGACCCCGGATACGCAGTATTTT.

The chain carries TRBV3-1 (or the pseudogene TRBV3-2) and TRBJ1-1; D uncertain. Looked up from germline, CDR1 is LGHDT and CDR2 is YNNKEL (reference sequence). V lost 6 bases and J 0 bases, leaving 5 bases between the germline ends. The CDR3 extends over 12 amino acids. Here the CDR3 DNA reads TGTGCCAGCAGGACCATGAACACTGAAGCTTTCTTT. This sequence encodes CASRTMNTEAFF.

The genes are TRBV24-1 and TRBJ1-2; possibly TRBD1 for D (6 bases). Per germline, CDR1 KGHDR and CDR2 SFDVKD. Trimming removed 3 bases from V and 9 bases from J, with 13 bases in between. This CDR3 contains 13 residues. This CDR3 is CATSDEWDTSYTF. The CDR3 nucleotides read TGTGCCACCAGTGATGAGTGGGACACGAGCTACACCTTC.

V is TRBV10-3 and J is TRBJ1-1; D is ambiguous. Germline CDR1 is ENHRY and CDR2 is SYGVKD. The V end was cut by 7 bases, the J end by 2 bases, with 14 bases between. The CDR3 has 14 amino acids. DNA for the CDR3: TGTGCCATCACTTCGAATAGTAGAAACACTGAAGCTTTCTTT. Protein: CAITSNSRNTEAFF.

The chain has TRBV28 and TRBJ1-6, with 10 positions matching TRBD1. The V gene end was trimmed by 4 bases and the J gene end by 4 bases; junction bases not matched to a gene: 7. This CDR3 region has 17 residues. Germline CDR1 MDHEN, CDR2 SYDVKM. The CDR3, as DNA: TGTGCCAGCAGTTCGTCTGGACAGGGGGGTTATAATTCACCCCTCCACTTT. Encoded protein: CASSSSGQGGYNSPLHF.

This clone was detected a few times. The chain carries TRBV5-1 and TRBJ2-7, with 10 bases aligning to TRBD1. With V trimmed by 2 bases and J by 7 bases, 3 bases remained unmatched. Germline CDR1 and CDR2: SGHRS and YFSETQ. The CDR3 runs to 13 residues. The CDR3 nucleotides read TGCGCCAGCAGCTTCGGGACAGGGGAAGAGCAGTACTTC. This translates into CASSFGTGEEQYF.